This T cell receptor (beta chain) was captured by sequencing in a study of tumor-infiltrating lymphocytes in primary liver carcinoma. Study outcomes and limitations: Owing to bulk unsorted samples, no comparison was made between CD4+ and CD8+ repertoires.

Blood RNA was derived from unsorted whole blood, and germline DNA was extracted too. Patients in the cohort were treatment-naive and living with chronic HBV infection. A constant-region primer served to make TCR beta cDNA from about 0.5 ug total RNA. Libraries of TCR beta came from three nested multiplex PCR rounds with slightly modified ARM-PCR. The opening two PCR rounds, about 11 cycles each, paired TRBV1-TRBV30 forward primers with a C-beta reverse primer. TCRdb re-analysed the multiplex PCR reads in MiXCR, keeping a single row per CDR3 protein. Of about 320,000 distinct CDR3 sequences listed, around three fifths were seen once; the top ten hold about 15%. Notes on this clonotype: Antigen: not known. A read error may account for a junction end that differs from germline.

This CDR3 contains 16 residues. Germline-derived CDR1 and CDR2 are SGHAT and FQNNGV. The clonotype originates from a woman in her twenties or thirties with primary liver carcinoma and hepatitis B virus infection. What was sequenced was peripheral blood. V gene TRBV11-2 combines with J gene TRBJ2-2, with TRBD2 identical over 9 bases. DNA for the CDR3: TGTGCCAGCAGCTGGTCGGGACTAGCCTCTACCGAGGAGCTGTTTTTT. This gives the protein CASSWSGLASTEELFF. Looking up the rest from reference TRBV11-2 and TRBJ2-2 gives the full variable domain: EAGVAQSPRYKIIEKRQSVAFWCNPISGHATLYWYQQILGQGPKLLIQFQNNGVVDDSQLPKDRFSAERLKGVDSTLKIQPAKLEDSAVYLCASSWSGLASTEELFFGEGSRLTVL.